The entry below gives a single T cell receptor (beta chain) sequence along with its context. Its antigen is undetermined. Using its own MiXCR run on the reads, TCRdb lists one record per CDR3 protein. The sample holds approximately 1,000,000 distinct CDR3 sequences, roughly 30% seen once. These data originate in a study of T cell repertoires in cytomegalovirus infection. The CDR3 spans 18 residues. V was pared by 2 bases and J by 2 bases, with 22 bases between. CDR1 and CDR2 from the germline V gene are SGHAT and FQNNGV. This chain connects TRBV11-2 to TRBJ2-7, with D possibly called TRBD1 or TRBD2 (5 bases each). This sample comprised cultured CD8+ T cells from PBMCs, obtained from culture after CMV antigen stimulation. The sequence was obtained from a human donor in good health (CMV status not recorded). Some clones in this sample may be carry-over from other donors' samples. The CDR3 nucleotides read TGTGCCAGCAGCTTACGCGTAAGACCCCGGGACGCAGCCTACGAGCAGTACTTC. Translating it yields CASSLRVRPRDAAYEQYF.